Shown below are 23 T cell receptor beta chains from a single sample sequenced in a study of blood T cell repertoires in COVID-19. Method: immunoSEQ multiplex PCR; TCRdb's copy keeps in-frame clones and lacks some. Of roughly 380,000 clones in the sample, roughly 90% were seen once. The sequenced material came from peripheral blood. Every receptor here comes from a middle-aged woman with COVID-19, enrolled during active disease.

CDR3 loop: CASSLLVTKNIQYF. The CDR3 region has the DNA TGTGCCAGCAGTTTACTAGTTACCAAAAACATTCAGTACTTC. This rearrangement joins TRBV28 to TRBJ2-4; D not certain. The CDR3 is made up of 14 amino acids. CDR1 and CDR2 from the germline V gene are MDHEN and SYDVKM. V was trimmed by 2 bases and J by 2 bases, leaving 7 bases between them.

The chain is built from TRBV28 and TRBJ2-2, with D possibly TRBD1 on 6 matching bases. CDR1 is MDHEN and CDR2 is SYDVKM in the germline V gene. Trimming removed 6 bases from V and 5 bases from J, with 25 bases in between. The CDR3 has 18 residues. The CDR3 sequence is CASRLSGTPYIFTGELFF. The CDR3 DNA is TGTGCCAGCAGGCTATCCGGGACACCCTATATCTTTACCGGGGAGCTGTTTTTT.

The chain employs TRBV5-4 and TRBJ2-2, with TRBD1 identical over 9 bases. In germline, CDR1 is SGHNT, CDR2 YYREEE (reference sequence). The CDR3 loop spans 16 amino acids. V lost 3 bases and J lost 6; bases outside the gene matches: 9. CDR3 nucleotide sequence: TGTGCCAGCAGCTCTATGGGACAGGGAAACGCCGGGGAGCTGTTTTTT. This gives the protein CASSSMGQGNAGELFF.

This clone was found once. The CDR3 spells CASSINRLDAGTEAFF. The CDR3 DNA reads TGTGCCAGTAGTATTAACAGGTTGGACGCTGGCACTGAAGCTTTCTTT. The V and J genes are TRBV19 and TRBJ1-1; TRBD1 might be the D (5 bases). CDR1 LNHDA and CDR2 SQIVND come from the germline V gene (reference sequence). V was cut by 3 bases and J by 4 bases, with 18 bases left in between. CDR3 length: 16 amino acids.

The chain has TRBV19 and TRBJ2-5, with TRBD1 matching 9 bases. Looked up from germline, CDR1 is LNHDA and CDR2 is SQIVND (reference sequence). Germline trimming cut 5 bases from V and 4 bases from J; bases unmatched to any gene: 5. The CDR3 runs 14 residues. Here the CDR3 reads CASSYRGRGETQYF. CDR3 in DNA: TGTGCCAGTAGTTACAGGGGGCGCGGAGAGACCCAGTACTTC.

The genes are TRBV5-1 and TRBJ2-5; TRBD2 matches at 14 bases. The CDR3 contains 16 residues. Germline V gene data show CDR1 as SGHRS and CDR2 as YFSETQ. V gave up 4 bases and J gave up 5 bases; unmatched junction bases: 7. The CDR3 reads CASSLGTSGSWETQYF. The CDR3 bases are TGCGCCAGCAGCCTGGGGACTAGCGGGAGCTGGGAGACCCAGTACTTC.

The rearrangement uses TRBV21-1 and TRBJ2-5; TRBD1, the table's D call, lacks a check against the DNA. TRBV21-1 is marked as a pseudogene. The CDR3 runs to 16 residues. CDR3 in amino acids: CASSKIETAMGETQYF. CDR3 nucleotide sequence: TGTGCCAGCAGCAAGATCGAGACAGCGATGGGGGAGACCCAGTACTTC.

The chain links TRBV6-8 to TRBJ2-7; TRBD1 matches at 8 bases. Per the germline V gene, CDR1 is MNHGY and CDR2 is SAAAGT. With V trimmed by 5 bases and J by 1 base, 4 bases remained unmatched. CDR3 size: 14 residues. The CDR3 sequence: CASSHRDRSYEQYF. CDR3 in DNA: TGTGCCAGCAGTCACCGGGACAGGTCCTACGAGCAGTACTTC.

This clone was counted ten times or more. The chain uses TRBV6-2 or TRBV6-3 and TRBJ2-1; 9 nucleotides agree with TRBD2. This CDR3 comprises 13 residues. J lost 5 bases, V lost 5 bases, and 1 base had no gene match. The germline CDR1 and CDR2 sequences are MNHEY and SVGEGT. CDR3 residues: CASSGLAHNEQFF. DNA for the CDR3: TGTGCCAGCAGTGGACTAGCGCACAATGAGCAGTTCTTC.

The chain combines TRBV5-1 with TRBJ1-1; tentative D call: TRBD1 (6 bases). Trimming removed 7 bases at V and 7 bases at J, with 20 bases between. The CDR3 is 14 amino acids. CDR1 is SGHRS, CDR2 YFSETQ, per germline. The CDR3 DNA sequence: TGCGCCAGCCGATCAGGGGAGTGGGACATTGAAGCTTTCTTT. This gives the protein CASRSGEWDIEAFF. Based on the CDR3 plus reference TRBV5-1 and TRBJ1-1, the full variable domain is KAGVTQTPRYLIKTRGQQVTLSCSPISGHRSVSWYQQTPGQGLQFLFEYFSETQRNKGNFPGRFSGRQFSNSRSEMNVSTLELGDSALYLCASRSGEWDIEAFFGQGTRLTVV.

This chain uses TRBV5-8 with TRBJ1-1, with no clear D. The V end lost 0 bases, the J end lost 4 bases, and 16 bases lay between the germline ends. The CDR3 contains 16 residues. Germline CDR1 and CDR2: SGHTS and YDEGEE. The CDR3 sequence: CASSLVRPPEVTEAFF. The CDR3 DNA is TGTGCCAGCAGCTTGGTACGCCCCCCCGAGGTCACTGAAGCTTTCTTT.

This clone has more than one count but fewer than ten. The CDR3 region has the DNA TGTGCCAGCAGTTTGACAGATGTTAACTATGGCTACACCTTC. It specifies CASSLTDVNYGYTF. V usage is TRBV28 and J usage is TRBJ1-2; a weak D match, TRBD1 (5 bases). CDR3 size: 14 residues. The V and J ends lost 3 bases and 1 base respectively, with 9 bases between them. Germline values: CDR1 MDHEN, CDR2 SYDVKM.

The genes are TRBV28 and TRBJ2-4; 7 nucleotides match TRBD1. The V gene's germline CDR1 is MDHEN and CDR2 SYDVKM. The CDR3 consists of 16 residues. Germline trimming cut 2 bases from V and 0 bases from J; bases unmatched to any gene: 4. Here the CDR3 reads CASSLVTGAAKNIQYF. Written as DNA, the CDR3 is TGTGCCAGCAGTTTAGTAACAGGGGCAGCCAAAAACATTCAGTACTTC. Full variable domain (remainder filled in from reference TRBV28 and TRBJ2-4): DVKVTQSSRYLVKRTGEKVFLECVQDMDHENMFWYRQDPGLGLRLIYFSYDVKMKEKGDIPEGYSVSREKKERFSLILESASTNQTSMYLCASSLVTGAAKNIQYFGAGTRLSVL.

This clone was seen only once. Here the CDR3 reads CASSLKNARASEQYF. CDR3 sequence (DNA): TGTGCCAGCAGCTTAAAGAACGCAAGAGCCTCCGAGCAGTACTTC. The gene calls are TRBV7-2 and TRBJ2-7; no clear D gene. V was clipped by 2 bases and J by 6 bases, with 17 bases between them. Per the germline V gene, CDR1 is SGHTA and CDR2 is FQGNSA. The CDR3 covers 15 residues.

The rearrangement uses TRBV30 and TRBJ1-1; a weak D match, TRBD1 (6 bases). V lost 5 bases and J 12 bases, leaving 13 bases between the germline ends. The CDR3 extends over 10 amino acids. Germline V lookup: CDR1 GTSNPN, CDR2 SVGIG (reference sequence). The CDR3 coding sequence is TGTGCCTGGGATACAGGGCCGACTTTCTTT. This gives the protein CAWDTGPTFF.

V gene TRBV11-2 combines with J gene TRBJ1-6; D may be TRBD1 (6 bases). V was clipped by 5 bases and J by 4 bases, with 21 bases between them. The CDR3 has 18 residues. CDR1 and CDR2 (germline): SGHAT, FQNNGV. The CDR3 DNA reads as TGTGCCAGCAGCCCGCTAGGGAACCAGGGGCCTTATAATTCACCCCTCCACTTT. It is translated as CASSPLGNQGPYNSPLHF. Together with reference TRBV11-2 and TRBJ1-6, the CDR3 gives the full variable domain: EAGVAQSPRYKIIEKRQSVAFWCNPISGHATLYWYQQILGQGPKLLIQFQNNGVVDDSQLPKDRFSAERLKGVDSTLKIQPAKLEDSAVYLCASSPLGNQGPYNSPLHFGNGTRLTVT.

The chain recombines TRBV3-1 (or the pseudogene TRBV3-2) with TRBJ2-4; TRBD2 matches at 8 bases. This CDR3 is built from 16 residues. Germline values: CDR1 LGHDT, CDR2 YNNKEL (reference sequence). V gave up 3 bases and J gave up 0 bases; unmatched junction bases: 4. The DNA of the CDR3 is TGTGCCAGCAGCCAGACTAGCGCCCTAGCCAAAAACATTCAGTACTTC. Residues: CASSQTSALAKNIQYF.

The V gene is TRBV7-3, the J gene TRBJ2-1, with 10 bases identical to TRBD1. Trimming cost V 4 bases and J 10 bases; bases outside gene matches: 4. Germline V CDR1 and CDR2: SGHTA, FQGTGA. This CDR3 contains 13 residues. The CDR3 region is CASSSGQGEEQFF. The CDR3 nucleotides read TGTGCCAGCAGCTCAGGACAGGGGGAGGAGCAGTTCTTC.

This chain connects TRBV30 to TRBJ1-1; D not certain. In germline, CDR1 is GTSNPN, CDR2 SVGIG (reference sequence). This CDR3 has 13 residues. V was shortened by 2 bases and J by 5 bases, with 12 bases between the two germline ends. The CDR3 is CAWSQDRETEAFF. The CDR3 DNA reads TGTGCCTGGAGTCAGGATCGGGAAACTGAAGCTTTCTTT.

The chain has TRBV30 and TRBJ2-1, with a weak D call TRBD2 (6 bases). Germline CDR1 is GTSNPN and CDR2 is SVGIG (reference sequence). The CDR3 spans 12 residues. V was cut by 3 bases and J by 10 bases, with 13 bases left in between. The CDR3 nucleotides are TGTGCCTGGAGCCCCTTAGGGAGGGAGCAGTTCTTC. Protein: CAWSPLGREQFF.

This rearrangement joins TRBV9 to TRBJ2-1, with TRBD2 matching over 8 bases. This CDR3 region has 18 residues. The V segment lost 1 base and the J segment 3 bases; nucleotides outside the gene matches: 12. Per the germline V gene, CDR1 is SGDLS and CDR2 is YYNGEE. The CDR3 spells CASSVTPMAGGGYNEQFF. For the CDR3, the DNA is TGTGCCAGCAGCGTAACCCCAATGGCGGGAGGTGGCTACAATGAGCAGTTCTTC.

The chain couples TRBV2 to TRBJ1-3, with unresolved D. V dropped 6 bases and J dropped 1 base, with 7 bases sitting between them. In germline, CDR1 is SNHLY, CDR2 FYNNEI. The CDR3 runs to 13 residues. The CDR3 region has the DNA TGTGCCAGCAGCGTCGGGTCTGGAAACACCATATATTTT. It codes for CASSVGSGNTIYF.

The rearrangement joins TRBV27 to TRBJ2-3; D ambiguous. There are 14 residues in the CDR3. Trimming removed 3 bases from V and 2 bases from J, with 9 bases in between. The germline gives CDR1 MNHEY, CDR2 SMNVEV (reference sequence). CDR3 bases: TGTGCCAGCAGTTTGGCCACCTCCACAGATACGCAGTATTTT. It translates to CASSLATSTDTQYF.